The clone carrying this TCR beta chain was seen more than once but under ten times. Its antigen is not identified. From approximately 20,000 to 1,000,000 sorted cells, naive CD8 libraries were generated with 10%, 30% or 50% RNA. A CD8+CD4-CCR7+CD45RA+ gate was used to sort naive CD8 T cells. The entry originates in a study of molecular identifiers for immune sequencing clone quantification. Study-level points and caveats: Identical TCR molecules can share a barcode, and this sharing could underestimate highly expanded clone sizes.

TCRdb called the PCR reads again in MiXCR, with one record for every CDR3 protein. The data hold more than 450,000 distinct CDR3 sequences, with about 22% observed a single time. Trimming stripped 1 base from V and 7 bases from J, with 13 bases between. Per germline, CDR1 SGHVS and CDR2 FNYEAQ. This CDR3 spans 15 amino acids. This chain links TRBV7-6 with TRBJ2-2; D perhaps matches TRBD2 (6 bases). The sequencing sample was made of naive CD8+ T cells from blood, with Jurkat cell RNA spiked in. Subset given: FACS-sorted CD8+CD4-CCR7+CD45RA+ naive T cells. This receptor was taken from a human donor in good health. Some libraries in this study had Jurkat cell RNA spiked in. CDR3 sequence reads: CASSLGSGGIGELFF. The CDR3 nucleotides are TGTGCCAGCAGCTTAGGGTCCGGAGGGATCGGGGAGCTGTTTTTT.